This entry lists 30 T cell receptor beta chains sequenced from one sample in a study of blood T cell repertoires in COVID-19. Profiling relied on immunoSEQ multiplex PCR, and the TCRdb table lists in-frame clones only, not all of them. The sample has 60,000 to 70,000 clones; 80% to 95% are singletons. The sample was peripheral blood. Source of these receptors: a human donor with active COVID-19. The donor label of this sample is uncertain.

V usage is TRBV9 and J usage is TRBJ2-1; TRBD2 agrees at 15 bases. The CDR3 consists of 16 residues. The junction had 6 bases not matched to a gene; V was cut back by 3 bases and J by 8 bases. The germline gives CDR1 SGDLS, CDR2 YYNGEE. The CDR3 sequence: CASSARTSGREDEQFF. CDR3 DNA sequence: TGTGCCAGCAGCGCCCGGACTAGCGGGAGGGAGGATGAGCAGTTCTTC.

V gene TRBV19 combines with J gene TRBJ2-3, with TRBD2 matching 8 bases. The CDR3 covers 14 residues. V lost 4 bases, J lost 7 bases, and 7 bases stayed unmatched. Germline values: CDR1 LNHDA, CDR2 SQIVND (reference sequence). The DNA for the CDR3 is TGTGCCAGTAGTAGTTCCGGGACTAGGAATACGCAGTATTTT. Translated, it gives CASSSSGTRNTQYF.

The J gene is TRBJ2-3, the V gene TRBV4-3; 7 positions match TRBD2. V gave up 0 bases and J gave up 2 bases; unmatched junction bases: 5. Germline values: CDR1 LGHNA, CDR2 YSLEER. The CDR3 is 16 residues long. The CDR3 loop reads CASSQEPSGHTDTQYF. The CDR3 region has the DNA TGCGCCAGCAGCCAAGAGCCTAGCGGACACACAGATACGCAGTATTTT.

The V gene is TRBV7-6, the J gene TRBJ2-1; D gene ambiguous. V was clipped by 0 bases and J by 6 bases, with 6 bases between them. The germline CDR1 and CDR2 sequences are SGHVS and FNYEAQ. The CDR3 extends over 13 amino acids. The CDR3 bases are TGTGCCAGCAGCTTAGCCCAGGTCAATGAGCAGTTCTTC. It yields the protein CASSLAQVNEQFF.

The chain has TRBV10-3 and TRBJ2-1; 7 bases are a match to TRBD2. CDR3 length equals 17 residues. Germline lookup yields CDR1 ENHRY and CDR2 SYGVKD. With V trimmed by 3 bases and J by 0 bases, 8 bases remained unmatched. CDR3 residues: CAISDPTGGSSYNEQFF. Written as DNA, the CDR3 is TGTGCCATCAGTGACCCGACCGGCGGGAGCTCCTACAATGAGCAGTTCTTC.

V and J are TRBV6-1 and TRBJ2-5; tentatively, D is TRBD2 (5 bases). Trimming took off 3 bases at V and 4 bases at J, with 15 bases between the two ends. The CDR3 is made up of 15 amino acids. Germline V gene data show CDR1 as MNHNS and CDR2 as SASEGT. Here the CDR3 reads CASSDGISLRETQYF. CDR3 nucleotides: TGTGCCAGCAGTGACGGGATTAGCCTCAGAGAGACCCAGTACTTC.

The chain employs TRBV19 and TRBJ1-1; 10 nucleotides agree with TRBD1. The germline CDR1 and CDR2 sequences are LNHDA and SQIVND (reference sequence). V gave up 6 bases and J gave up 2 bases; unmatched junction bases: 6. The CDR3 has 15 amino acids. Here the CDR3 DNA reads TGTGCCAGTAGGGGACAGGGGCACCGTAACACTGAAGCTTTCTTT. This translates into CASRGQGHRNTEAFF.

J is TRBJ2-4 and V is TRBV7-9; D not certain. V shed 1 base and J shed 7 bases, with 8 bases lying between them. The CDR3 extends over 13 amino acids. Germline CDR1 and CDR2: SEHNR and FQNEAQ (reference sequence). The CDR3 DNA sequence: TGTGCCAGCAGCTTAGGGCTCGTGAACATTCAGTACTTC. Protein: CASSLGLVNIQYF.

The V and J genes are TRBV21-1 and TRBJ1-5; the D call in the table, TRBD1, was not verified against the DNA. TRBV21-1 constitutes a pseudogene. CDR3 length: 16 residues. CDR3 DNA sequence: TGTGCCAGGGCTCGGGACAGGGAAGCCGACAATCAGCCCCAGCATTTT. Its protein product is CARARDREADNQPQHF.

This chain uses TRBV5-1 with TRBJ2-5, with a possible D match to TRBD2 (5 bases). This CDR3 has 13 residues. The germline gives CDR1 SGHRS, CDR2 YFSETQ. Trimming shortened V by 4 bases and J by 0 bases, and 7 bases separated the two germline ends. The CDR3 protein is CASSGSDQETQYF. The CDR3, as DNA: TGCGCCAGCAGCGGTAGCGACCAAGAGACCCAGTACTTC.

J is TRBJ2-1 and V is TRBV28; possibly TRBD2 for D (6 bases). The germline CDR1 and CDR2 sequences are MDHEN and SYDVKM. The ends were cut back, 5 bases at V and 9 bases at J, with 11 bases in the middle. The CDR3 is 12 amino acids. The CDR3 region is CASSPATSEQFF. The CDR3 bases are TGTGCCAGCAGTCCCGCGACTAGTGAGCAGTTCTTC.

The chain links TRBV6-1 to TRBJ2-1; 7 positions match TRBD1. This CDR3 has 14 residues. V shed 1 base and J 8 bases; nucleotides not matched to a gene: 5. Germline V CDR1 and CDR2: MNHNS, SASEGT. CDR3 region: CASSEVLGGDEQFF. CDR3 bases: TGTGCCAGCAGTGAAGTTTTAGGGGGCGATGAGCAGTTCTTC.

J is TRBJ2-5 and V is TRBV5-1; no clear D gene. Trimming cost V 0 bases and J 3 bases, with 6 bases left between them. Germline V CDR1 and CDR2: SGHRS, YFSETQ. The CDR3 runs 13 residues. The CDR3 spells CASSLDREETQYF. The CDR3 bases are TGCGCCAGCAGCTTGGACAGAGAAGAGACCCAGTACTTC.

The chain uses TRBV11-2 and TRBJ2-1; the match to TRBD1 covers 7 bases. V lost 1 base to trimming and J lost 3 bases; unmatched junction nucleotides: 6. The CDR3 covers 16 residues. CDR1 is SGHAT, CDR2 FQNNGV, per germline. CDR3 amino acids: CASSLGLTGVYNEQFF. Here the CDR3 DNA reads TGTGCCAGCAGCTTAGGGCTCACAGGGGTCTACAATGAGCAGTTCTTC.

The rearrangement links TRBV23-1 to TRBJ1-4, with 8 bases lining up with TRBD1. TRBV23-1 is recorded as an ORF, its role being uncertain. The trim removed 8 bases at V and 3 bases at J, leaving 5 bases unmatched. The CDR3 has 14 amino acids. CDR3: CASPRTGPNEKLFF. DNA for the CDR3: TGCGCCAGCCCCCGGACAGGGCCTAATGAAAAACTGTTTTTT.

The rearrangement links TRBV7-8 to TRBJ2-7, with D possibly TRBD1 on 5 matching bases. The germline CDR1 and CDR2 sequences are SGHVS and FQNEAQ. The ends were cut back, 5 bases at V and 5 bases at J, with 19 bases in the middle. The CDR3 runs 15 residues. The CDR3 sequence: CASSPWPGFTDEQYF. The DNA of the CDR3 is TGTGCCAGCAGCCCCTGGCCAGGGTTTACGGACGAGCAGTACTTC.

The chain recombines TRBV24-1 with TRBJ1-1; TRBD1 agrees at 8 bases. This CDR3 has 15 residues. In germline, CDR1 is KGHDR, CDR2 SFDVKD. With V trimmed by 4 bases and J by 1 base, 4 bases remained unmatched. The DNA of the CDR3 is TGTGCCACCAGTGACTCCGGGACAGGGAACACTGAAGCTTTCTTT. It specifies CATSDSGTGNTEAFF.

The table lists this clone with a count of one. Written as DNA, the CDR3 is TGTGCCAGCAGTGGGACAGGGGCGATTGAAAAACTGTTTTTT. Its protein product is CASSGTGAIEKLFF. The chain employs TRBV2 and TRBJ1-4, with 9 positions matching TRBD1. This CDR3 contains 14 residues. Losses at the gene ends were 4 bases for V and 7 bases for J; bases not matched to a gene: 4. Looked up from germline, CDR1 is SNHLY and CDR2 is FYNNEI. The full variable domain, with the rest looked up from reference TRBV2 and TRBJ1-4, is EPEVTQTPSHQVTQMGQEVILRCVPISNHLYFYWYRQILGQKVEFLVSFYNNEISEKSEIFDDQFSVERPDGSNFTLKIRSTKLEDSAMYFCASSGTGAIEKLFFGSGTQLSVL.

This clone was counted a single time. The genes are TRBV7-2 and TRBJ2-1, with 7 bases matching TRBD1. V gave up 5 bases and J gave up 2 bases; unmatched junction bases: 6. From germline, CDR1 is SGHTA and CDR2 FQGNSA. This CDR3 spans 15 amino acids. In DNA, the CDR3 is TGTGCCAGCAGCGTACAGGGGTCCCCCTACAATGAGCAGTTCTTC. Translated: CASSVQGSPYNEQFF.

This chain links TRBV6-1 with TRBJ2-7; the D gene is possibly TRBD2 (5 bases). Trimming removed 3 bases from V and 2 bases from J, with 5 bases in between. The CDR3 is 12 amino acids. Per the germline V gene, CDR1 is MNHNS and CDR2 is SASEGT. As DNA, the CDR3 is TGTGCCAGCAGTGACGGGGCCTACGAGCAGTACTTC. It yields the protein CASSDGAYEQYF.

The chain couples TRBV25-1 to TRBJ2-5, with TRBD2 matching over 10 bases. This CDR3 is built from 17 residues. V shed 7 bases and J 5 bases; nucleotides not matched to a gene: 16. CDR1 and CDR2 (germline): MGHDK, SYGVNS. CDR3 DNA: TGTGCCAGCACTCCCCGGGTAGCGGGAGGCCTTGATGAGACCCAGTACTTC. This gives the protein CASTPRVAGGLDETQYF.

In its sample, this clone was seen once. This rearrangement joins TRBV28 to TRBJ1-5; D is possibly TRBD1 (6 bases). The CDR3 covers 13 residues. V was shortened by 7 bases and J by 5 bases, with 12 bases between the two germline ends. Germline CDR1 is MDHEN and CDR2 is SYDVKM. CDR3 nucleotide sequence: TGTGCCAGCAAGAGGGGGGGGCATCAGCCCCAGCATTTT. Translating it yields CASKRGGHQPQHF.

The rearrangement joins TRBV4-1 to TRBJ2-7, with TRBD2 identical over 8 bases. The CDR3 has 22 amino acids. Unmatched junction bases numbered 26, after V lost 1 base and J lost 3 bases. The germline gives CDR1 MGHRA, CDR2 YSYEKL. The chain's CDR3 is CASSQGPGGLVPVMGPGYEQYF. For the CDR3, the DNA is TGCGCCAGCAGCCAAGGGCCGGGGGGGCTAGTACCGGTTATGGGCCCGGGCTACGAGCAGTACTTC.

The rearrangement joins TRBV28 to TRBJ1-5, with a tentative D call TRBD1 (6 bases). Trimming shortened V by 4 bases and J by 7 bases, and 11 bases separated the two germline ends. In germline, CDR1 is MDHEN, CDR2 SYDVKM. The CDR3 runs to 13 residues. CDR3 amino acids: CASSSARGQPQHF. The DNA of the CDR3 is TGTGCCAGCAGTTCGGCCAGGGGACAGCCCCAGCATTTT.

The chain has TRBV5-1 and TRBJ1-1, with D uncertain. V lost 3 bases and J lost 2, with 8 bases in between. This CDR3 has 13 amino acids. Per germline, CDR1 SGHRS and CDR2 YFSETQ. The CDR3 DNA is TGCGCCAGCAGCTCCCAGGTTAACACTGAAGCTTTCTTT. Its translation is CASSSQVNTEAFF.

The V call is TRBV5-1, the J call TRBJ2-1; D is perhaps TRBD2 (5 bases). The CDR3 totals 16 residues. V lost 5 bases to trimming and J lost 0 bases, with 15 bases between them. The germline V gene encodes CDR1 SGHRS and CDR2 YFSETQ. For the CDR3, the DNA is TGCGCCAGCAGATTTTCGACGGGGAGCTCCTACAATGAGCAGTTCTTC. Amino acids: CASRFSTGSSYNEQFF.

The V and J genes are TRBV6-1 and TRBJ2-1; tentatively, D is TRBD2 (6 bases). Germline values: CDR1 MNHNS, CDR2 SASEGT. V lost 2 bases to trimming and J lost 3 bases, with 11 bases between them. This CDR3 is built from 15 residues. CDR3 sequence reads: CASSEIRDFYNEQFF. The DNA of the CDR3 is TGTGCCAGCAGTGAAATAAGGGACTTCTACAATGAGCAGTTCTTC.

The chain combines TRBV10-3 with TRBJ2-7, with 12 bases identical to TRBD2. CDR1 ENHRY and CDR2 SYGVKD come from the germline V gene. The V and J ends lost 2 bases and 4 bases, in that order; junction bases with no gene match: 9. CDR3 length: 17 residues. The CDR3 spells CAISEPGLAGSGYEQYF. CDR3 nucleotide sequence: TGTGCCATCAGTGAGCCCGGACTAGCGGGATCCGGGTACGAGCAGTACTTC.

CDR3 in amino acids: CATSLRARQSSGANVLTF. The CDR3 region has the DNA TGTGCCACCTCCTTGCGGGCTCGGCAAAGCTCTGGGGCCAACGTCCTGACTTTC. The rearrangement uses TRBV28 and TRBJ2-6; tentative D call: TRBD2 (5 bases). CDR1 and CDR2 (germline): MDHEN, SYDVKM. V was shortened by 10 bases and J by 0 bases, with 22 bases between the two germline ends. CDR3 length: 18 residues.

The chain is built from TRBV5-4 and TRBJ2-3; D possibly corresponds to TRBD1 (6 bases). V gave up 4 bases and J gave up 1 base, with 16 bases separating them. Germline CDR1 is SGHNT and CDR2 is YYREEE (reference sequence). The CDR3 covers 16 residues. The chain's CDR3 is CASSVTLDRRTDTQYF. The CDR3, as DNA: TGTGCCAGCAGCGTAACTCTAGACAGGCGCACAGATACGCAGTATTTT. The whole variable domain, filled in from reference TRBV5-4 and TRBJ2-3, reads ETGVTQSPTHLIKTRGQQVTLRCSSQSGHNTVSWYQQALGQGPQFIFQYYREEENGRGNFPPRFSGLQFPNYSSELNVNALELDDSALYLCASSVTLDRRTDTQYFGPGTRLTVL.